Listed here are 31 T cell receptor beta chains from one sample, sequenced in a study of OX40 agonist ivuxolimab in advanced cancers. This table comes from immunoSEQ multiplex PCR, and its TCRdb copy is limited to in-frame clones, with some not included. This table holds around 67,000 clones, 85% found once. The source was CD4+ or CD8+ T cells sorted from blood, collected in a trial of the OX40 agonist ivuxolimab. All receptors come from an adult with an advanced solid tumor such as melanoma, head and neck, liver or kidney cancer.

The chain recombines TRBV5-1 with TRBJ1-2, with 9 bases fitting TRBD1. In germline, CDR1 is SGHRS, CDR2 YFSETQ. The CDR3 is made up of 15 amino acids. The V and J ends lost 4 bases and 4 bases, in that order; junction bases with no gene match: 8. CDR3 DNA sequence: TGCGCCAGCAGCGATACGGGACAGGGTGGCTATGGCTACACCTTC. This gives the protein CASSDTGQGGYGYTF.

This clone was detected only once. The chain couples TRBV6-5 to TRBJ1-4; TRBD1 agrees at 8 bases. This CDR3 has 14 amino acids. In germline, CDR1 is MNHEY, CDR2 SVGAGI. V lost 6 bases to trimming and J lost 8 bases; unmatched junction nucleotides: 8. The CDR3 DNA sequence: TGTGCCAGCAGCCTTAACAGGGGGAGCGAAAAACTGTTTTTT. This gives the protein CASSLNRGSEKLFF.

The rearrangement uses TRBV19 and TRBJ2-7; 7 bases are shared with TRBD1. CDR3 length: 15 residues. With 4 bases clipped from V and 1 base from J, the junction kept 7 bases outside the gene matches. Looked up from germline, CDR1 is LNHDA and CDR2 is SQIVND (reference sequence). The CDR3 DNA is TGTGCCAGTAGTAAGATCAGGGGACAGTCCTACGAGCAGTACTTC. This encodes CASSKIRGQSYEQYF. The variable domain in full, completed from reference TRBV19 and TRBJ2-7, reads DGGITQSPKYLFRKEGQNVTLSCEQNLNHDAMYWYRQDPGQGLRLIYYSQIVNDFQKGDIAEGYSVSREKKESFPLTVTSAQKNPTAFYLCASSKIRGQSYEQYFGPGTRLTVT.

V usage is TRBV13 and J usage is TRBJ1-2, with 12 bases that match TRBD1. The germline CDR1 and CDR2 sequences are PRHDT and FYEKMQ (reference sequence). The CDR3 sequence is 17 residues long. The V segment lost 7 bases and the J segment 4 bases; nucleotides outside the gene matches: 13. The chain's CDR3 is CASTRDRGRDPVYGYTF. CDR3 nucleotides: TGTGCCAGCACCCGGGACAGGGGGCGGGATCCCGTCTATGGCTACACCTTC.

The chain couples TRBV7-2 to TRBJ2-7; no definite D call. Per the germline V gene, CDR1 is SGHTA and CDR2 is FQGNSA. Trimming stripped 2 bases from V and 2 bases from J, with 13 bases between. This CDR3 has 15 residues. The chain's CDR3 is CASSLLVESTYEQYF. The CDR3, as DNA: TGTGCCAGCAGCTTACTGGTAGAGAGCACCTACGAGCAGTACTTC.

The rearrangement links TRBV6-1 to TRBJ2-3; possibly TRBD2 for D (6 bases). The germline V and J ends were trimmed by 8 bases and 4 bases, with 13 bases remaining between them. The germline CDR1 and CDR2 sequences are MNHNS and SASEGT. The CDR3 contains 13 residues. CDR3 DNA: TGTGCCAGCTCCCCTAGCGCGGCAGATACGCAGTATTTT. This translates into CASSPSAADTQYF.

This CDR3 reads CASSLAGETGEQYF. As DNA, the CDR3 is TGCGCCAGCAGCTTGGCGGGAGAAACGGGCGAGCAGTACTTC. The chain links TRBV5-1 to TRBJ2-7, with D maybe TRBD2 (6 bases). The CDR3 runs to 14 residues. The germline V gene encodes CDR1 SGHRS and CDR2 YFSETQ. The V end was cut by 0 bases, the J end by 6 bases, with 13 bases between.

The chain uses TRBV6-1 and TRBJ2-1; 9 bases are a match to TRBD1. The CDR3 is 16 residues long. Germline CDR1 reads MNHNS; CDR2 reads SASEGT. V lost 1 base, J lost 3 bases, and 4 bases stayed unmatched. CDR3 sequence: CASSEDGGQGYNEQFF. The CDR3 DNA sequence: TGTGCCAGCAGTGAAGACGGGGGACAGGGCTACAATGAGCAGTTCTTC.

The chain is built from TRBV6-1 and TRBJ1-5; D might be TRBD1 (6 bases). Germline V gene lookup returns CDR1 MNHNS and CDR2 SASEGT. There are 13 residues in the CDR3. The V end lost 4 bases, the J end lost 4 bases, and 8 bases lay between the germline ends. CDR3 sequence (DNA): TGTGCCAGCAGTGCAGGGGAGAATCAGCCCCAGCATTTT. Its translation is CASSAGENQPQHF.

The genes are TRBV9 and TRBJ2-5, with D possibly being TRBD1 or TRBD2 (5 bases each). V was clipped by 3 bases and J by 2 bases, with 11 bases between them. From germline, CDR1 is SGDLS and CDR2 YYNGEE. This CDR3 region has 14 residues. In nucleotides, the CDR3 is TGTGCCAGCAGCGCGGGACGTTTACAAGAGACCCAGTACTTC. It translates to CASSAGRLQETQYF.

The rearrangement joins TRBV6-1 to TRBJ1-5, with D perhaps matching TRBD1 (5 bases). The CDR3 extends over 16 amino acids. Germline CDR1 reads MNHNS; CDR2 reads SASEGT. The V end was cut by 2 bases, the J end by 5 bases, with 16 bases between. The CDR3 DNA sequence: TGTGCCAGCAGTGAAATAGTGGGGGTTGGCGATCAGCCCCAGCATTTT. Amino acid sequence: CASSEIVGVGDQPQHF.

The chain has TRBV9 and TRBJ2-1; D remains ambiguous. The CDR3 contains 13 residues. Germline V gene lookup returns CDR1 SGDLS and CDR2 YYNGEE. The V gene lost 4 bases and the J gene lost 5 bases, with 10 bases spanning the gap. The CDR3 loop reads CASSPSVDNEQFF. Written as DNA, the CDR3 is TGTGCCAGCAGCCCCTCGGTGGACAATGAGCAGTTCTTC.

This sequence joins TRBV2 and TRBJ2-7; D not resolved. V gave up 4 bases and J gave up 4 bases, with 8 bases separating them. Germline CDR1 is SNHLY and CDR2 is FYNNEI. This CDR3 is built from 12 residues. This chain's CDR3 is CASSVLGYEQYF. The CDR3 DNA reads TGTGCCAGCAGTGTACTCGGGTACGAGCAGTACTTC.

This rearrangement joins TRBV2 to TRBJ2-7, with 7 nucleotides matching TRBD1. J lost 2 bases, V lost 6 bases, and 4 bases had no gene match. The CDR3 has 13 residues. Germline assignment: CDR1 SNHLY and CDR2 FYNNEI. The CDR3, as DNA: TGTGCCAGCAGCCGGGACAGCACCTACGAGCAGTACTTC. Amino acid sequence: CASSRDSTYEQYF. Complete variable domain (other parts from reference TRBV2 and TRBJ2-7): EPEVTQTPSHQVTQMGQEVILRCVPISNHLYFYWYRQILGQKVEFLVSFYNNEISEKSEIFDDQFSVERPDGSNFTLKIRSTKLEDSAMYFCASSRDSTYEQYFGPGTRLTVT.

The chain links TRBV6-4 to TRBJ1-4, with TRBD1 matching over 7 bases. The junction had 11 bases not matched to a gene; V was cut back by 4 bases and J by 15 bases. Germline values: CDR1 MRHNA, CDR2 SNTAGT. CDR3 length: 13 amino acids. The CDR3 region is CASSGNRGEKLFF. CDR3 bases: TGTGCCAGCAGTGGAAACAGGGGAGAGAAATTGTTTTTT.

This rearrangement joins TRBV7-2 to TRBJ2-7, with 9 bases lining up with TRBD2. The CDR3 consists of 14 residues. V was pared by 2 bases and J by 4 bases, with 3 bases of the junction left unmatched. Germline CDR1 SGHTA, CDR2 FQGNSA. Here the CDR3 reads CASSLLAGRYEQYF. The CDR3 DNA is TGTGCCAGCAGCTTACTAGCGGGGAGGTACGAGCAGTACTTC.

The chain joins TRBV19 to TRBJ2-1; 8 bases are a match to TRBD2. V shed 3 bases, J shed 5 bases, and the junction held 9 bases outside the gene matches. Germline values: CDR1 LNHDA, CDR2 SQIVND (reference sequence). The CDR3 consists of 16 residues. The CDR3 DNA follows: TGTGCCAGTAGTATGGGGCGGGGGGCCCTGAACAATGAGCAGTTCTTC. Translated: CASSMGRGALNNEQFF.

This rearrangement joins TRBV7-9 to TRBJ2-7; D ambiguous. V lost 2 bases and J 3 bases, leaving 2 bases between the germline ends. Germline loops: CDR1 SEHNR, CDR2 FQNEAQ (reference sequence). CDR3 length: 11 amino acids. The CDR3: CASSLNYEQYF. CDR3 DNA: TGTGCCAGCAGCTTAAACTACGAGCAGTACTTC. Together with reference TRBV7-9 and TRBJ2-7, the CDR3 gives the full variable domain: DTGVSQNPRHKITKRGQNVTFRCDPISEHNRLYWYRQTLGQGPEFLTYFQNEAQLEKSRLLSDRFSAERPKGSFSTLEIQRTEQGDSAMYLCASSLNYEQYFGPGTRLTVT.

This chain connects TRBV18 to TRBJ1-3; the match to TRBD1 covers 7 bases. Germline CDR1 reads KGHSH; CDR2 reads LQKENI. V shed 6 bases and J 1 base; nucleotides not matched to a gene: 9. There are 16 residues in the CDR3. The CDR3 sequence is CASSPITGASGNTIYF. Here the CDR3 DNA reads TGTGCCAGCTCTCCCATAACAGGGGCTTCTGGAAACACCATATATTTT.

V usage is TRBV5-1 and J usage is TRBJ1-1, with D unclear. This CDR3 spans 14 amino acids. The germline V gene encodes CDR1 SGHRS and CDR2 YFSETQ. Trimming took off 1 base at V and 0 bases at J, with 7 bases between the two ends. The CDR3 loop reads CASSLTQVNTEAFF. DNA for the CDR3: TGCGCCAGCAGCTTGACCCAGGTGAACACTGAAGCTTTCTTT.

The chain couples TRBV12-5 to TRBJ2-5; 10 positions match TRBD2. The CDR3 is 17 residues long. V was pared by 1 base and J by 1 base, with 6 bases of the junction left unmatched. Germline V gene data show CDR1 as LGHNT and CDR2 as FRNRAP. The CDR3 DNA reads TGTGCTAGTGGTTTGGCCACGACTAGCGGGCCCCAAGAGACCCAGTACTTC. It codes for CASGLATTSGPQETQYF.

The chain uses TRBV5-4 and TRBJ2-6; possibly TRBD1 for D (6 bases). There are 18 residues in the CDR3. Trimming shortened V by 4 bases and J by 0 bases, and 17 bases separated the two germline ends. CDR1 SGHNT and CDR2 YYREEE come from the germline V gene (reference sequence). CDR3 DNA sequence: TGTGCCAGCAGCATCTACCGGGACACCTACTCTGGGGCCAACGTCCTGACTTTC. It yields the protein CASSIYRDTYSGANVLTF.

The chain couples TRBV2 to TRBJ2-5; perhaps TRBD1 as D (5 bases). CDR1 and CDR2 from the germline V gene are SNHLY and FYNNEI. The CDR3 spans 15 residues. Trimming removed 5 bases at V and 7 bases at J, with 20 bases between. In DNA, the CDR3 is TGTGCCAGCAGTATGCAGGGCATACTTATAGGGACCCAGTACTTC. It specifies CASSMQGILIGTQYF. Filled out from reference TRBV2 and TRBJ2-5, the complete variable domain reads EPEVTQTPSHQVTQMGQEVILRCVPISNHLYFYWYRQILGQKVEFLVSFYNNEISEKSEIFDDQFSVERPDGSNFTLKIRSTKLEDSAMYFCASSMQGILIGTQYFGPGTRLLVL.

V gene TRBV29-1 combines with J gene TRBJ2-1; the match to TRBD2 covers 7 bases. CDR1 is SQVTM and CDR2 is ANQGSEA in the germline V gene. CDR3 size: 14 residues. DNA of the CDR3: TGCAGGAGATATAGCGGGTGTTCCTACAATGAGCAGTTCTTC. Translated: CRRYSGCSYNEQFF.

A word on this clone: In the same sample, other DNA sequences code for this CDR3. This chain connects TRBV19 to TRBJ1-5; perhaps TRBD1 as D (5 bases). Germline CDR1 LNHDA, CDR2 SQIVND (reference sequence). The V gene lost 5 bases and the J gene lost 11 bases, with 10 bases spanning the gap. The length of the CDR3 is 11 residues. CDR3 nucleotide sequence: TGTGCCAGTAGTCCAGGAGGGGCCCAGCATTTT. Its translation is CASSPGGAQHF.

The rearrangement links TRBV9 to TRBJ1-1; D ambiguous. In germline, CDR1 is SGDLS, CDR2 YYNGEE. The CDR3 is 13 residues long. Trimming removed 3 bases from V and 0 bases from J, with 6 bases in between. The CDR3 here is CASSETMNTEAFF. The CDR3 nucleotides read TGTGCCAGCAGCGAGACAATGAACACTGAAGCTTTCTTT.

The chain carries TRBV30 and TRBJ2-7; tentative D call: TRBD1 (6 bases). V was clipped by 1 base and J by 7 bases, with 11 bases between them. Germline CDR1 reads GTSNPN; CDR2 reads SVGIG (reference sequence). The CDR3 contains 12 residues. The CDR3 region has the DNA TGTGCCTGGAGTGGCCGAAGGGGGGAGCAGTACTTC. It codes for CAWSGRRGEQYF.

CDR3 bases: TGTGCCTGGAGTGGTGGGGGGTTTGCCAATCAGCCCCAGCATTTT. Translation gives CAWSGGGFANQPQHF. This chain connects TRBV30 to TRBJ1-5; D might be TRBD1 (5 bases). This CDR3 is 15 amino acids long. V dropped 1 base and J dropped 3 bases, with 13 bases sitting between them. Per the germline V gene, CDR1 is GTSNPN and CDR2 is SVGIG (reference sequence).

V and J are TRBV27 and TRBJ2-6; a possible D gene is TRBD2 (5 bases). This CDR3 spans 17 amino acids. Deletions cut 7 bases from V and 0 bases from J, with 16 bases between. CDR1 and CDR2 from the germline V gene are MNHEY and SMNVEV (reference sequence). In DNA, the CDR3 is TGTGCCAGCACTGAACTAGAGACCGGCTCTGGGGCCAACGTCCTGACTTTC. Protein sequence: CASTELETGSGANVLTF.

The chain is built from TRBV7-3 and TRBJ1-1; D is uncertain. Germline assignment: CDR1 SGHTA and CDR2 FQGTGA. The V end was cut by 2 bases, the J end by 1 base, with 8 bases between. There are 14 residues in the CDR3. CDR3: CASSLGPENTEAFF. The CDR3 region has the DNA TGTGCCAGCAGCTTAGGGCCAGAGAACACTGAAGCTTTCTTT.

V usage is TRBV11-2 and J usage is TRBJ1-2, with 7 bases fitting TRBD1. Looked up from germline, CDR1 is SGHAT and CDR2 is FQNNGV. There are 14 residues in the CDR3. V shed 0 bases, J shed 7 bases, and the junction held 5 bases outside the gene matches. The CDR3 nucleotides read TGTGCCAGCAGCTTAGAACGACAGGGAGGTGGCTACACCTTC. Its translation: CASSLERQGGGYTF.